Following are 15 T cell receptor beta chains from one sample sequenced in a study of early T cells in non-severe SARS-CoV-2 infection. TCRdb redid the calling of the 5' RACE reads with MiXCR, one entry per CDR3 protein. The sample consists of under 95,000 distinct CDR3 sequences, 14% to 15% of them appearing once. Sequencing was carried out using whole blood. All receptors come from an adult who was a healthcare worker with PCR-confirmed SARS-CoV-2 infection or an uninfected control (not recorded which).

The CDR3, as DNA: TGTGCCACCCAGTCTCGACCGGGAGGTATCTACAATGAGCAGTTCTTC. Its translation: CATQSRPGGIYNEQFF. This chain joins TRBV19 and TRBJ2-1; 7 bases are a match to TRBD2. With 10 bases clipped from V and 3 bases from J, the junction kept 15 bases outside the gene matches. The CDR3 extends over 16 amino acids. CDR1 and CDR2 (germline): LNHDA, SQIVND (reference sequence).

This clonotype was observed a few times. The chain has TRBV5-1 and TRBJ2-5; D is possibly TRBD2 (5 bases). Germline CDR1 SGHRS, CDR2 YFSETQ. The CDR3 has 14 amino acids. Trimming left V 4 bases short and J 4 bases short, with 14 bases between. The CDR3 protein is CASSTGIGRETQYF. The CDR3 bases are TGCGCCAGCAGCACGGGGATAGGTCGAGAGACCCAGTACTTC.

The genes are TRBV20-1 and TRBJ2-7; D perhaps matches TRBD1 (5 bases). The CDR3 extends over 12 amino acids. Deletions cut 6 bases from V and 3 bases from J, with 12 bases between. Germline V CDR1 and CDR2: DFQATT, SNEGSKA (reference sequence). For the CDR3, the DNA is TGCAGTGCGGGCAGGGAAGGCTACGAGCAGTACTTC. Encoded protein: CSAGREGYEQYF.

DNA of the CDR3: TGTGCCAGCAGTGTAGATCGAAGTTCACCCCTCCACTTT. It specifies CASSVDRSSPLHF. The rearrangement links TRBV6-5 to TRBJ1-6; no clear D. The CDR3 runs 13 residues. The V gene's germline CDR1 is MNHEY and CDR2 SVGAGI. Trimming shortened V by 5 bases and J by 9 bases, and 11 bases separated the two germline ends.

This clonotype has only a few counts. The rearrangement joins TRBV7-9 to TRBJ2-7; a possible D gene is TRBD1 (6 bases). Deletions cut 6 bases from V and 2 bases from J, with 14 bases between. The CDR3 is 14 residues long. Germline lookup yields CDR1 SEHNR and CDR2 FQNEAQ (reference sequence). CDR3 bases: TGTGCCAGCAGTCTCGGACAGCTTCCCTACGAGCAGTACTTC. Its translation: CASSLGQLPYEQYF.

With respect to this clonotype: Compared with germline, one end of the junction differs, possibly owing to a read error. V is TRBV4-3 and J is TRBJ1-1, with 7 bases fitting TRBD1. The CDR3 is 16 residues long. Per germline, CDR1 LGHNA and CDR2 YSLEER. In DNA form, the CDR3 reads TGCGCCAGTAGCCTCCGACAGGGTGCGGAGAACACTGAAGCTTTCTTT. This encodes CASSLRQGAENTEAFF.

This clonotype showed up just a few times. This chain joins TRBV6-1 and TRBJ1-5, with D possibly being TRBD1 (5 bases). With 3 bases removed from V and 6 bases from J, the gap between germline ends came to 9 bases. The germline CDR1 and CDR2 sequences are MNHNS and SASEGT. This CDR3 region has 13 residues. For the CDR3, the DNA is TGTGCCAGCAGTGAGGAGGGGAGTCAGCCCCAGCATTTT. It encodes CASSEEGSQPQHF.

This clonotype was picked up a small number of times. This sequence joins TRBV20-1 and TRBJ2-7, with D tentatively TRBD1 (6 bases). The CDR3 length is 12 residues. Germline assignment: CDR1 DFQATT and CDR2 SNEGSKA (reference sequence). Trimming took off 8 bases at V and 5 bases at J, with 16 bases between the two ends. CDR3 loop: CSSPGHANEQYF. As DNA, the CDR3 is TGCAGTTCCCCGGGACATGCTAACGAGCAGTACTTC.

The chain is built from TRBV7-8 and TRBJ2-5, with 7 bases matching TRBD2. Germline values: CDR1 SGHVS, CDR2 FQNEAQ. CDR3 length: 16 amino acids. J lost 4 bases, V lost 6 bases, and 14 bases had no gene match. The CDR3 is CASSLRASGYVETQYF. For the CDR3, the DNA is TGTGCCAGCAGTCTACGGGCTAGCGGTTACGTAGAGACCCAGTACTTC.

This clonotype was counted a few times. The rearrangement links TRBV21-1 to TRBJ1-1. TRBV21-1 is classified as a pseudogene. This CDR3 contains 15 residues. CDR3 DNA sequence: TGTGCCAGCAGCAAAGCAAGGCGGACGAACACTGAAGCTTTCTTT. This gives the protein CASSKARRTNTEAFF.

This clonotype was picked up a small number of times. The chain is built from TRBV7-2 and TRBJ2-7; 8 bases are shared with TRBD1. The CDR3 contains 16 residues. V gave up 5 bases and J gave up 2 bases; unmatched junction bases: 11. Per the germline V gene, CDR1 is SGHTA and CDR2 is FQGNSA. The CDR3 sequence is CASSRYPQGAAYEQYF. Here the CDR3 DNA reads TGTGCCAGCAGCCGGTACCCTCAGGGGGCGGCCTACGAGCAGTACTTC.

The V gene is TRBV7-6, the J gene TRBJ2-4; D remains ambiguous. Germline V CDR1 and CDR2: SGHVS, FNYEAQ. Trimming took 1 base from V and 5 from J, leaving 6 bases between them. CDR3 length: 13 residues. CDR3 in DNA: TGTGCCAGCAGCTTAGGTGCAGAAAACATTCAGTACTTC. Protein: CASSLGAENIQYF. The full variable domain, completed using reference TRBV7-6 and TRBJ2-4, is GAGVSQSPRYKVTKRGQDVALRCDPISGHVSLYWYRQALGQGPEFLTYFNYEAQQDKSGLPNDRFSAERPEGSISTLTIQRTEQRDSAMYRCASSLGAENIQYFGAGTRLSVL.

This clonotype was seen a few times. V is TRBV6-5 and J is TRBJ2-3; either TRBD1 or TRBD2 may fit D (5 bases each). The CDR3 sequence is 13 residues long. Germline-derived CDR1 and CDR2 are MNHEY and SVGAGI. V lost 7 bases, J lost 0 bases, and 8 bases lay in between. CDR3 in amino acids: CASKRGSTDTQYF. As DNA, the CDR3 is TGTGCCAGCAAGAGGGGAAGCACAGATACGCAGTATTTT.

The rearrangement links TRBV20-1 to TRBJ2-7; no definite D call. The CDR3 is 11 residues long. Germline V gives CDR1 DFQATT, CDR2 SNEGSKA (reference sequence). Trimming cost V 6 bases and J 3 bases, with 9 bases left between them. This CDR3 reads CSAASYYEQYF. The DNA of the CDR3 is TGCAGTGCCGCTTCATACTACGAGCAGTACTTC.

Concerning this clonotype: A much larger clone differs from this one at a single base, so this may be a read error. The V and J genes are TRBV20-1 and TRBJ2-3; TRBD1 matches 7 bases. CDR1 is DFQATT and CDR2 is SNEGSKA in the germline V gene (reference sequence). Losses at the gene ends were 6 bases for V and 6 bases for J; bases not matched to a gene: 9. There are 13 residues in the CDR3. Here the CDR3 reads CSAWDSTMDTQYF. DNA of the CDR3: TGCAGTGCGTGGGACAGCACAATGGATACGCAGTATTTT.